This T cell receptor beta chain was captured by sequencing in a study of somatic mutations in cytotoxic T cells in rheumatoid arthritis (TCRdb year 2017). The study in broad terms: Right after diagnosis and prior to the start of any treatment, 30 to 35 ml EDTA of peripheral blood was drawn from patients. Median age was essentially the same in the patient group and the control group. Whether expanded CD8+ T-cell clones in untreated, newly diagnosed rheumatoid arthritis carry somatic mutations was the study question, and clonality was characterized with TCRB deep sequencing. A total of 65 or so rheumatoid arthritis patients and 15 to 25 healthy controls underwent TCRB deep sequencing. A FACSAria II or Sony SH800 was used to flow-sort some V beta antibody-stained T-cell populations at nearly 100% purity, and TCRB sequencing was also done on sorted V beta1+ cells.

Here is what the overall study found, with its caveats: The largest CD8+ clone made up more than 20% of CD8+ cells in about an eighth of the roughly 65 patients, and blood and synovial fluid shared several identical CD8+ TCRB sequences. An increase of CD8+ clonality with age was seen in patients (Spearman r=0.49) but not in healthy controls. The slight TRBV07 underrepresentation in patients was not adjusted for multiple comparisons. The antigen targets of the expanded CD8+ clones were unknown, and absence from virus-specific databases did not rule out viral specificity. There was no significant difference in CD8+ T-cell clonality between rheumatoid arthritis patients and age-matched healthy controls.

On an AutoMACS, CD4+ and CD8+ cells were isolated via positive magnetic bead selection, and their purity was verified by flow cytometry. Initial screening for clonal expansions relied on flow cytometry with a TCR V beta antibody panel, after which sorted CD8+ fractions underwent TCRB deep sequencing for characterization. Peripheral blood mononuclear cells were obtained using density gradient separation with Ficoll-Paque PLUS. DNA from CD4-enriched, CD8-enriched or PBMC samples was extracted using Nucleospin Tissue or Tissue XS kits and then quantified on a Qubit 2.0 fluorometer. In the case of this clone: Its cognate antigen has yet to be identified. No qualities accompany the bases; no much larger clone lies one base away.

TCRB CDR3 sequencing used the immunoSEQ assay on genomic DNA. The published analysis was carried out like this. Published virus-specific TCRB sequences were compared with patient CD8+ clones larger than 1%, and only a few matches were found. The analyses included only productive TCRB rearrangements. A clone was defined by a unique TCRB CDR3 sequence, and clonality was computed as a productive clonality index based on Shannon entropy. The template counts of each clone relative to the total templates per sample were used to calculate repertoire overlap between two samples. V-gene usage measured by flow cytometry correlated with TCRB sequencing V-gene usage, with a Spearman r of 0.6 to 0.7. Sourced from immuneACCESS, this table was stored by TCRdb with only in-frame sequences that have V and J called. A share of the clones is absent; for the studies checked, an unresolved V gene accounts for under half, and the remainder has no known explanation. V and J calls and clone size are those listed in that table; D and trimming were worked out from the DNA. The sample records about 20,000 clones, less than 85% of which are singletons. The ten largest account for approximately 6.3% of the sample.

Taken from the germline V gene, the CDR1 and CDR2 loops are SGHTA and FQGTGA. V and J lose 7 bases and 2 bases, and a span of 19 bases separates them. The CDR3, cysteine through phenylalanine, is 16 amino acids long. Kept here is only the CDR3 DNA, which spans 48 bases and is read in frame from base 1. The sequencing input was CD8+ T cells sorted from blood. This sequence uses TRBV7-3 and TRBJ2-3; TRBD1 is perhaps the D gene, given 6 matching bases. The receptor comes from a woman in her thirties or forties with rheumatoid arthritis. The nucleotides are TGTGCCAGCACTACCTGGACAGAACCTTCCACAGATACGCAGTATTTT. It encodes CASTTWTEPSTDTQYF. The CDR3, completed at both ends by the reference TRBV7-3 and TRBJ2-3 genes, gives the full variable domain GAGVSQTPSNKVTEKGKYVELRCDPISGHTALYWYRQSLGQGPEFLIYFQGTGAADDSGLPNDRFFAVRPEGSVSTLKIQRTERGDSAVYLCASTTWTEPSTDTQYFGPGTRLTVL.